This TCR beta chain derives from a study of monozygotic twins with inflammatory bowel disease. The V gene's germline CDR1 is KGHDR and CDR2 SFDVKD. The CDR3 sequence is 15 residues long. In eight separate reactions per sample, cDNA was generated. From the 5' RACE reads, TCRdb lists one entry per CDR3 protein and no DNA. Its listing shows a few hundred thousand distinct CDR3 sequences. Material: blood. This clonotype was sampled from a human donor with ulcerative colitis or Crohn's disease, or a healthy co-twin of an affected twin (not recorded which). V and J are TRBV24-1 and TRBJ2-3; TCRdb lists TRBD1, though no DNA is available to test this call. The CDR3 loop is CATSVTTGRTDTQYF.